Sequencing of this T cell receptor beta chain was carried out in a study of cytomegalovirus exposure and HLA in healthy donors. As for the study in general: The roughly 110 validation repertoires were reported in a later analysis to have been generated on the same platform as the 500 to 700 first-cohort repertoires.

Study conclusions and caveats: Rarity marked most TCR sequences, yet some public TCRs occurred in many donors. In vitro data verified a few CMV-associated chains as specific for CMV antigens.

CDR3 length: 14 amino acids. CDR1 and CDR2 (germline): SGDLS, YYNGEE. Trimming left V 4 bases short and J 1 base short, with 11 bases between. Using immunoSEQ multiplex PCR, the repertoire was profiled, and TCRdb retains in-frame clones only, with some absent. The data contain roughly 140,000 clones, around nine tenths of them singletons. This clone was detected only a few times. Its antigen is currently unknown. The sequenced material came from PBMCs. This chain uses TRBV9 with TRBJ1-1, with D possibly TRBD1 on 5 matching bases. The TCR was taken from a man in his late teens or twenties in good health and CMV-seropositive. The CDR3, as DNA: TGTGCCAGCAGCTTCGCGGGGGGGAACACTGAAGCTTTCTTT. As protein: CASSFAGGNTEAFF.